This TCR beta chain is from a study of CD8 T cells in Susac syndrome. Random hexamers were used to reverse transcribe 0.5 to 1 ug of RNA. Amplification of TCR beta CDR3 used immunoSEQ multiplex PCR across 54 Vbeta and 13 Jbeta. TCRdb re-analysed the immunoSEQ multiplex PCR reads in MiXCR, keeping a single row per CDR3 protein. The sample has some 90,000 distinct CDR3 sequences, roughly 91% seen once. The study sequenced TCR beta in blood CD8+ and CD4+ T cells. Trimming cost V 3 bases and J 3 bases, with 13 bases left between them. Germline V gives CDR1 SNHLY, CDR2 FYNNEI. The CDR3 totals 15 residues. The source of this sequence is a human donor in good health. This chain links TRBV2 with TRBJ2-3; D is perhaps TRBD1 (6 bases). Sequenced sample: CD8+ T cells from PBMCs. The CDR3 DNA sequence: TGTGCCAGCAGTGACCGAGGGGGTCGGACAGATACGCAGTATTTT. It specifies CASSDRGGRTDTQYF.